This T cell receptor beta chain is drawn from a study of vaccination effects on CD4 cells after COVID-19. Findings and caveats of the study: Marked clonal contraction was seen late after vaccination (in both infection- and vaccine-induced clones). Recruitment yielded few convalescent patients, and the study had no early post-infection timepoints.

The method was immunoSEQ multiplex PCR; TCRdb's version includes in-frame clones alone and lacks a portion of them. The table records roughly 34,000 clones, approximately 70% of them present only once. Per germline, CDR1 SGHRS and CDR2 YFSETQ. There are 15 residues in the CDR3. The V and J ends lost 7 bases and 4 bases respectively, with 20 bases between them. Comment on this clone: Its matching antigen is unknown.

Researchers isolated CD4+ T cells once ten to eleven days of culture had elapsed. The receptor was derived from a human donor who received a COVID-19 vaccine. The chain joins TRBV5-1 to TRBJ2-5; D possibly matches TRBD1 or TRBD2 (5 bases each). This sample comprised CD4+ T cells from PBMCs cultured without peptide, obtained before COVID-19 vaccination. CDR3 amino acids: CASVYQGRGGETQYF. The CDR3 bases are TGCGCCAGCGTCTACCAGGGTCGTGGGGGAGAGACCCAGTACTTC.